The rows below give T cell receptor beta chains drawn from one sample of a study of cytomegalovirus exposure and HLA in healthy donors. The repertoire was sequenced with immunoSEQ multiplex PCR; TCRdb's copy has only in-frame clones and lacks some. The table lists 80,000 or so clones, 70% to 85% of them singletons. Material: PBMCs. The origin of the receptors is a woman aged 40 to 50 in good health and CMV-seronegative. The CDR3 runs from the conserved cysteine through the conserved F or W. Some rows have no size entry. The others give once, few or many, or a class for an expanded clone.

len: 11
abundance: NA
j_gene: TRBJ2-3
v_gene: TRBV20-1
CDR3aa: CSAIFRDTQYF

len: 12
abundance: NA
j_gene: TRBJ1-5
v_gene: TRBV15
CDR3aa: CAVGPAGQPQHF

len: 15
abundance: NA
j_gene: TRBJ1-3
v_gene: TRBV30
CDR3aa: CAWRGTGTGGNTIYF

len: 14
abundance: NA
j_gene: TRBJ1-1
v_gene: TRBV18
CDR3aa: CASSPIGTAIEAFF

len: 17
abundance: NA
j_gene: TRBJ2-6
v_gene: TRBV5-1
CDR3aa: CASSSGLDHSGANVLTF

len: 15
abundance: NA
j_gene: TRBJ1-1
v_gene: TRBV7-2
CDR3aa: CASSETGLMNTEAFF

len: 13
abundance: NA
j_gene: TRBJ2-1
v_gene: TRBV10-3
CDR3aa: CAISVGADNEQFF

len: 14
abundance: NA
j_gene: TRBJ2-7
v_gene: TRBV11-2
CDR3aa: CASSLNQGTYEQYF

len: 13
abundance: NA
j_gene: TRBJ1-1
v_gene: TRBV28
CDR3aa: CASSFIQAIEAFF

len: 16
abundance: NA
j_gene: TRBJ2-1
v_gene: TRBV4-3
CDR3aa: CASSHGAGTSYNEQFF

len: 19
abundance: NA
j_gene: TRBJ1-4
v_gene: TRBV27
CDR3aa: CASSTWDRGRNSPNEKLFF

len: 13
abundance: NA
j_gene: TRBJ1-6
v_gene: TRBV7-3
CDR3aa: CASSWTANSPLHF

len: 14
abundance: NA
j_gene: TRBJ2-1
v_gene: TRBV29-1
CDR3aa: CSVDGRGSYNEQFF

len: 15
abundance: NA
j_gene: TRBJ1-5
v_gene: TRBV18
CDR3aa: CASSPAGGLSQPQHF

len: 13
abundance: NA
j_gene: TRBJ2-1
v_gene: TRBV13
CDR3aa: CASSSGGYNEQFF

len: 18
abundance: few
j_gene: TRBJ2-5
v_gene: TRBV2
CDR3aa: CASSERPRLAGFQETQYF

len: 13
abundance: NA
j_gene: TRBJ2-5
v_gene: TRBV2
CDR3aa: CASNSGGEETQYF

len: 12
abundance: once
j_gene: TRBJ1-1
v_gene: TRBV29-1
CDR3aa: CSVVGSAGEAFF

len: 15
abundance: NA
j_gene: TRBJ2-5
v_gene: TRBV4-3
CDR3aa: CASSRQTGGEETQYF

len: 14
abundance: few
j_gene: TRBJ1-4
v_gene: TRBV2
CDR3aa: CASILTDSQGKLFF

len: 15
abundance: few
j_gene: TRBJ1-4
v_gene: TRBV10-3
CDR3aa: CAISASEGAREKLFF

len: 14
abundance: once
j_gene: TRBJ2-2
v_gene: TRBV7-2
CDR3aa: CASSLVSNTGELFF

len: 15
abundance: NA
j_gene: TRBJ2-5
v_gene: TRBV4-1
CDR3aa: CASSPYGAGEETQYF

len: 14
abundance: NA
j_gene: TRBJ1-5
v_gene: TRBV2
CDR3aa: CASSEIQGNQPQHF

len: 14
abundance: NA
j_gene: TRBJ1-2
v_gene: TRBV6-5
CDR3aa: CASSSDRAPYGYTF

len: 15
abundance: NA
j_gene: TRBJ1-5
v_gene: TRBV19
CDR3aa: CASSIGERRNQPQHF

len: 13
abundance: NA
j_gene: TRBJ1-2
v_gene: TRBV7-3
CDR3aa: CASSYHLSSGYTF

len: 14
abundance: NA
j_gene: TRBJ1-1
v_gene: TRBV25-1
CDR3aa: CASRLGRMNTEAFF

len: 13
abundance: once
j_gene: TRBJ1-1
v_gene: TRBV9
CDR3aa: CASARGPDTEAFF

len: 15
abundance: NA
j_gene: TRBJ2-7
v_gene: TRBV5-1
CDR3aa: CASRIGTSAAYEQYF

len: 15
abundance: NA
j_gene: TRBJ2-1
v_gene: TRBV9
CDR3aa: CASSVDREWGGEQFF

len: 16
abundance: NA
j_gene: TRBJ2-7
v_gene: TRBV15
CDR3aa: CATRPGGSGVPYEQYF

len: 16
abundance: NA
j_gene: TRBJ1-5
v_gene: TRBV9
CDR3aa: CASSVGSGVGNQPQHF

len: 17
abundance: NA
j_gene: TRBJ1-1
v_gene: TRBV27
CDR3aa: CASRADRGQFMNTEAFF

len: 15
abundance: NA
j_gene: TRBJ2-7
v_gene: TRBV5-6
CDR3aa: CASSPGTRTPYEQYF

len: 15
abundance: NA
j_gene: TRBJ1-5
v_gene: TRBV27
CDR3aa: CASSSGHLSNQPQHF

len: 15
abundance: NA
j_gene: TRBJ2-1
v_gene: TRBV28
CDR3aa: CASSPNSYRGPEQFF

len: 14
abundance: NA
j_gene: TRBJ2-5
v_gene: TRBV28
CDR3aa: CASSLLAGQETQYF

len: 17
abundance: NA
j_gene: TRBJ2-3
v_gene: TRBV11-3
CDR3aa: CASSLGPIAGGLDTQYF

len: 14
abundance: few
j_gene: TRBJ1-5
v_gene: TRBV6-1
CDR3aa: CASSDRVGNQPQHF

len: 15
abundance: once
j_gene: TRBJ1-5
v_gene: TRBV14
CDR3aa: CASTPGQGARQPQHF

len: 14
abundance: NA
j_gene: TRBJ1-4
v_gene: TRBV10-3
CDR3aa: CATTVGGEGEKLFF

len: 17
abundance: NA
j_gene: TRBJ2-5
v_gene: TRBV29-1
CDR3aa: CSVGLGTSGGNLGTQYF

len: 12
abundance: NA
j_gene: TRBJ2-5
v_gene: TRBV6-6
CDR3aa: CASSSGGETQYF

len: 16
abundance: NA
j_gene: TRBJ2-1
v_gene: TRBV7-2
CDR3aa: CASSLRASGSKNEQFF

len: 11
abundance: NA
j_gene: TRBJ1-6
v_gene: TRBV30
CDR3aa: CAGGPDSPLHF

len: 14
abundance: NA
j_gene: NA
v_gene: TRBV6-1
CDR3aa: CASSPSGNRYEQYF

len: 13
abundance: NA
j_gene: TRBJ1-2
v_gene: TRBV28
CDR3aa: CASSLPSGGGYTF

len: 20
abundance: NA
j_gene: TRBJ2-2
v_gene: TRBV5-4
CDR3aa: CASSLNRRDRGLFDTGELFF

len: 13
abundance: NA
j_gene: TRBJ2-1
v_gene: TRBV5-4
CDR3aa: CASSLYGSNEQFF

len: 14
abundance: NA
j_gene: TRBJ2-7
v_gene: TRBV2
CDR3aa: CASSRGQEPYEQYF

len: 14
abundance: NA
j_gene: TRBJ2-1
v_gene: TRBV9
CDR3aa: CASSKFGGYNEQFF

len: 15
abundance: NA
j_gene: TRBJ1-4
v_gene: TRBV10-3
CDR3aa: CAISEEPLGGEKLFF

len: 15
abundance: NA
j_gene: TRBJ2-5
v_gene: TRBV7-2
CDR3aa: CASKKDSLYQETQYF